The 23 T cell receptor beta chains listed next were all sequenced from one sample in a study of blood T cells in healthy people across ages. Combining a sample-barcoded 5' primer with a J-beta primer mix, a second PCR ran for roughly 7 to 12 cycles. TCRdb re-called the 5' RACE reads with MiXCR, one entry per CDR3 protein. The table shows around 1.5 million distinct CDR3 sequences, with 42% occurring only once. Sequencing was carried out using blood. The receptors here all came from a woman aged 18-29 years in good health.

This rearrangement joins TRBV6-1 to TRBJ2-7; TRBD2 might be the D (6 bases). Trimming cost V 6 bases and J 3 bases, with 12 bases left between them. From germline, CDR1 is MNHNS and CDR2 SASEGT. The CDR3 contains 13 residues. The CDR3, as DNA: TGTGCCAGCAGGTGGTGGGAGGACTACGAGCAGTACTTC. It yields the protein CASRWWEDYEQYF.

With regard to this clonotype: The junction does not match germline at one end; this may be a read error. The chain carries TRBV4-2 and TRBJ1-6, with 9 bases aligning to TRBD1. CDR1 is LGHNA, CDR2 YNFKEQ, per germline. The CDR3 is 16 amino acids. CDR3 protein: CASSQGATGGDSPLHF. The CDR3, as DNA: TGTGCCAGCAGTCAAGGGGCGACAGGGGGAGATTCACCCCTCCACTTT.

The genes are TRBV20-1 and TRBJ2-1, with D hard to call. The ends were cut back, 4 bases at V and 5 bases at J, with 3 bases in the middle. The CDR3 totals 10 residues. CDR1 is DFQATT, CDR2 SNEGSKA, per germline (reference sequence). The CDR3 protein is CSAINNEQFF. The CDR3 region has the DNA TGCAGTGCTATAAACAATGAGCAGTTCTTC.

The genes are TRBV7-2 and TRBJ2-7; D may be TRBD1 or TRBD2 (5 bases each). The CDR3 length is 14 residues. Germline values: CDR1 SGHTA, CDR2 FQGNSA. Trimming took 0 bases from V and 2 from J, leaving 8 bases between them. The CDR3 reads CASSLAWGTYEQYF. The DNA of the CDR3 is TGTGCCAGCAGCTTAGCGTGGGGGACCTACGAGCAGTACTTC.

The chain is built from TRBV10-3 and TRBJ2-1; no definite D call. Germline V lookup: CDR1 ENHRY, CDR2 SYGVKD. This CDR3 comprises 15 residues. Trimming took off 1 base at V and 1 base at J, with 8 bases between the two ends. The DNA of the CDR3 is TGTGCCATCAGTGAGTTAGTAGAGTCCTACAATGAGCAGTTCTTC. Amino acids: CAISELVESYNEQFF.

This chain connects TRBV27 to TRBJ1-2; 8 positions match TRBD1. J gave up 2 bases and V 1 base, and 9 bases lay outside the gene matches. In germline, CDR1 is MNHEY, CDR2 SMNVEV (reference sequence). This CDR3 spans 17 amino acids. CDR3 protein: CASSLLARGRDNYGYTF. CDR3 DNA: TGTGCCAGCAGTTTATTGGCCAGGGGGCGGGACAACTATGGCTACACCTTC.

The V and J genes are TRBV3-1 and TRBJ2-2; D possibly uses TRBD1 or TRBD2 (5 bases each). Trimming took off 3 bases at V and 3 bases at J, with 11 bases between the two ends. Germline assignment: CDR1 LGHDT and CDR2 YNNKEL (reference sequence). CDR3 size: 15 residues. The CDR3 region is CASSQGRPDTGELFF. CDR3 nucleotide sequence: TGTGCCAGCAGCCAGGGACGCCCAGACACCGGGGAGCTGTTTTTT.

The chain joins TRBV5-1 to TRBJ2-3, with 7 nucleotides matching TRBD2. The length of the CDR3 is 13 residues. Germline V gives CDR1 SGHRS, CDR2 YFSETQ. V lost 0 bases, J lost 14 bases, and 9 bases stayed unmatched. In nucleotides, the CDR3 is TGCGCCAGCAGCTTGGATACTAGCGCTTCCCCGTATTTT. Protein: CASSLDTSASPYF.

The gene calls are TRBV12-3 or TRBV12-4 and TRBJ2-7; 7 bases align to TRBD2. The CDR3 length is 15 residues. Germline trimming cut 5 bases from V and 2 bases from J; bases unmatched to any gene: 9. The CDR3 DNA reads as TGTGCCAGCAGTCGGTATGCGGGAGCCCCCTACGAGCAGTACTTC. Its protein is CASSRYAGAPYEQYF.

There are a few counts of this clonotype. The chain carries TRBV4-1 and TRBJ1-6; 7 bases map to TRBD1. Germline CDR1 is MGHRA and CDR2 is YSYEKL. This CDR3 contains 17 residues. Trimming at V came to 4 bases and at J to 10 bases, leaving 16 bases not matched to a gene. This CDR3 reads CASSRSQGGVISSPLHF. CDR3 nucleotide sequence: TGCGCCAGCAGCCGCTCGCAAGGGGGCGTAATATCCTCACCCCTCCACTTT.

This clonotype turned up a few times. The CDR3 nucleotides are TGTGCCAGCAGTTTAGGGGGGGGAAGACTAAACTATGGCTACACCTTC. Translating it yields CASSLGGGRLNYGYTF. This chain connects TRBV12-3 or TRBV12-4 to TRBJ1-2; D perhaps matches TRBD1 (5 bases). V was clipped by 1 base and J by 2 bases, with 14 bases between them. The length of the CDR3 is 16 residues.

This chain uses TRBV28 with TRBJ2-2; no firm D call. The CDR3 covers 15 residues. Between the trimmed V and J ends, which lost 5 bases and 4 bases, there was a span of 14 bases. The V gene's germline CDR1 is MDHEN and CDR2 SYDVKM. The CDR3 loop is CASSAQWVTTGELFF. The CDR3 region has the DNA TGTGCCAGCAGTGCCCAATGGGTGACCACCGGGGAGCTGTTTTTT.

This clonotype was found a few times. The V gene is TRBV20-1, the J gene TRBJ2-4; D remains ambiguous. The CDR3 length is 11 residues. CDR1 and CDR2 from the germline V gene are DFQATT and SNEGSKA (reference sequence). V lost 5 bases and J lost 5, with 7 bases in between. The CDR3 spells CSAVTENIQYF. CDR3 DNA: TGCAGTGCTGTTACAGAAAACATTCAGTACTTC.

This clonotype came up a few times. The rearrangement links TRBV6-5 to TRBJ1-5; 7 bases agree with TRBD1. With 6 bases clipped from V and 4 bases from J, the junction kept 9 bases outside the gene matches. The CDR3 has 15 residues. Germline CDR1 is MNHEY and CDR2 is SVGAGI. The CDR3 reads CASRATGEGNQPQHF. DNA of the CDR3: TGTGCCAGCAGAGCCACAGGGGAGGGGAATCAGCCCCAGCATTTT.

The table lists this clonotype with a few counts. CDR3 sequence (DNA): TGTGCCAGCAGTTACGGACAGGGTGTCACTGAAGCTTTCTTT. Translating gives CASSYGQGVTEAFF. The chain uses TRBV6-5 and TRBJ1-1; TRBD1 aligns across 8 bases. V gave up 2 bases and J gave up 4 bases; unmatched junction bases: 3. Germline V gene sequence: CDR1 MNHEY, CDR2 SVGAGI. This CDR3 contains 14 residues.

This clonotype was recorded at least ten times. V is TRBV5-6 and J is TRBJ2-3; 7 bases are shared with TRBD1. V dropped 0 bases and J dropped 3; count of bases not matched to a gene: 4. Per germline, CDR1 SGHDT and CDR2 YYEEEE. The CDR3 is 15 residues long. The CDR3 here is CASSLGDRVTDTQYF. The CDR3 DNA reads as TGTGCCAGCAGCTTGGGAGACAGGGTAACAGATACGCAGTATTTT.

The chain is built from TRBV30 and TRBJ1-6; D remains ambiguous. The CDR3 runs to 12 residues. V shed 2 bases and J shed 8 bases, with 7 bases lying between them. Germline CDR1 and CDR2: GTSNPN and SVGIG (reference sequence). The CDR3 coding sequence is TGTGCCTGGAGTCCTCCGGATTCACCCCTCCACTTT. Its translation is CAWSPPDSPLHF.

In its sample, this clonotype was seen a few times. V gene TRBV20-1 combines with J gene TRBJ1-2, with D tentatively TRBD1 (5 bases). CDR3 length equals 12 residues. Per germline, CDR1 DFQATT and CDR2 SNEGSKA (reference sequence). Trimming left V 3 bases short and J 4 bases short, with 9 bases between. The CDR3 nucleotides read TGCAGTGCTAGGGGGGATCTCTATGGCTACACCTTC. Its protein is CSARGDLYGYTF.

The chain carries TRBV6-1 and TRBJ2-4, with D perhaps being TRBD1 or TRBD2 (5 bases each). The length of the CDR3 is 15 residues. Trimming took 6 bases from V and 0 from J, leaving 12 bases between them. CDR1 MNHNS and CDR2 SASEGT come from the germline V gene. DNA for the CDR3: TGTGCCAGCAGCCTCGGGACGGGAGCCAAAAACATTCAGTACTTC. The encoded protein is CASSLGTGAKNIQYF.

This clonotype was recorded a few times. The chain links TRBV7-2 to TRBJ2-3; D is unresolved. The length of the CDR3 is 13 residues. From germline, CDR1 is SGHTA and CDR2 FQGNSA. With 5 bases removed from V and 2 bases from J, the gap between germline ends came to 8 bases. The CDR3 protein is CASSTDFTDTQYF. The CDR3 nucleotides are TGTGCCAGCAGCACGGATTTCACAGATACGCAGTATTTT.

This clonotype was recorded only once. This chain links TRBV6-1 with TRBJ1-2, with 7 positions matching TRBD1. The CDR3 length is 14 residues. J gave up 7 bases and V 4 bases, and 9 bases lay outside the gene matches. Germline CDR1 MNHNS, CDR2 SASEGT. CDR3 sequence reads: CASSGDRAQGGYTF. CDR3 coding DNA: TGTGCCAGCAGTGGAGACAGGGCCCAGGGTGGCTACACCTTC.

The CDR3 nucleotides read TGTGCCGGCACGGGGGGTAACGTCCTGACTTTC. Amino acid sequence: CAGTGGNVLTF. This sequence joins TRBV30 and TRBJ2-6; TRBD2 aligns across 7 bases. The junction had 5 bases not matched to a gene; V was cut back by 8 bases and J by 10 bases. This CDR3 contains 11 residues. In germline, CDR1 is GTSNPN, CDR2 SVGIG (reference sequence).

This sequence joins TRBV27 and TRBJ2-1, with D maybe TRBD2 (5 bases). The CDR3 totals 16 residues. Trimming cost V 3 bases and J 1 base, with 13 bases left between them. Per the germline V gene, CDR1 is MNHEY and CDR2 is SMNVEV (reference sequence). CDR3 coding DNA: TGTGCCAGCAGTTTCGGCGGGCAGCGATCCTACAATGAGCAGTTCTTC. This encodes CASSFGGQRSYNEQFF.